A single sample is the source of the 27 T cell receptor beta chains below, sequenced in a study of CD8+ T cells in alopecia areata. RNA extraction and reverse transcription yielded cDNA as sequencing template. Here immunoSEQ multiplex PCR was the method, and the copy in TCRdb shows in-frame clones only, minus some. The data contain about 180,000 clones, around 49% of them seen just once; the ten biggest clones take up 10%. Treatment described: oral pan-JAK inhibitor, 5-10 mg twice daily. The sequences come from CD8+ T cells sorted from blood, collected around week 54, from a patient treated with tofacitinib. The source of these receptors is a human donor with alopecia areata.

The chain recombines TRBV18 with TRBJ2-7, with a possible D match to TRBD1 (6 bases). This CDR3 spans 15 amino acids. V was shortened by 0 bases and J by 2 bases, with 11 bases between the two germline ends. CDR1 and CDR2 (germline): KGHSH, LQKENI. The CDR3 reads CASSPPPTGPYEQYF. The CDR3 DNA is TGTGCCAGCTCACCACCCCCGACAGGACCCTACGAGCAGTACTTC.

This chain links TRBV2 with TRBJ1-5; 7 nucleotides match TRBD1. Trimming removed 7 bases from V and 4 bases from J; junction bases left unmatched: 1. This CDR3 is built from 12 residues. Germline assignment: CDR1 SNHLY and CDR2 FYNNEI. The CDR3 here is CASKQGNQPQHF. DNA of the CDR3: TGTGCCAGCAAACAGGGGAATCAGCCCCAGCATTTT.

Only a few counts were recorded for this clone. This CDR3 is CASSTGEGTDTQYF. The CDR3 DNA reads TGTGCCAGCAGTACAGGGGAGGGCACAGATACGCAGTATTTT. The chain recombines TRBV6-6 with TRBJ2-3; weak D call: TRBD1 (7 bases). CDR3 length equals 14 residues. Germline V gene sequence: CDR1 MNHNY, CDR2 SVGAGI (reference sequence). V was clipped by 5 bases and J by 1 base, with 10 bases between them.

This clone has only a few counts. The rearrangement joins TRBV6-4 to TRBJ2-1; 11 bases match TRBD2. Germline V lookup: CDR1 MRHNA, CDR2 SNTAGT. J lost 2 bases, V lost 3 bases, and 0 bases had no gene match. CDR3 length: 15 amino acids. The CDR3: CASSDSGGAYNEQFF. The CDR3 nucleotides are TGTGCCAGCAGTGATAGCGGGGGGGCCTACAATGAGCAGTTCTTC.

This clone was seen only a few times. CDR3 protein: CASSLGGGPSYEQYF. In DNA form, the CDR3 reads TGTGCCAGCAGTTTGGGAGGGGGTCCCTCCTACGAGCAGTACTTC. The chain is built from TRBV6-5 and TRBJ2-7, with D maybe TRBD2 (7 bases). Germline CDR1 MNHEY, CDR2 SVGAGI. The CDR3 has 15 amino acids. With 4 bases removed from V and 0 bases from J, the gap between germline ends came to 13 bases.

The chain recombines TRBV4-1 with TRBJ1-1; D possibly corresponds to TRBD1 (5 bases). The V end lost 1 base, the J end lost 2 bases, and 11 bases lay between the germline ends. There are 15 residues in the CDR3. Per the germline V gene, CDR1 is MGHRA and CDR2 is YSYEKL. The DNA for the CDR3 is TGCGCCAGCAGCCAAGTTGGGACCCCAAACACTGAAGCTTTCTTT. It codes for CASSQVGTPNTEAFF.

This sequence joins TRBV6-4 and TRBJ2-5, with no clear D. Looked up from germline, CDR1 is MRHNA and CDR2 is SNTAGT. V shed 9 bases and J shed 2 bases, with 7 bases lying between them. This CDR3 has 11 residues. In DNA, the CDR3 is TGTGCCAGGTCTTGGCAAGAGACCCAGTACTTC. Its protein product is CARSWQETQYF.

The chain employs TRBV5-1 and TRBJ2-5; possibly TRBD2 for D (6 bases). The CDR3 has 15 amino acids. Trimming stripped 6 bases from V and 0 bases from J, with 15 bases between. CDR1 is SGHRS, CDR2 YFSETQ, per germline. In DNA, the CDR3 is TGCGCCAGCAACCCCGGAGGGGCGTACCAAGAGACCCAGTACTTC. This translates into CASNPGGAYQETQYF. The whole variable domain, remainder taken from reference TRBV5-1 and TRBJ2-5, is KAGVTQTPRYLIKTRGQQVTLSCSPISGHRSVSWYQQTPGQGLQFLFEYFSETQRNKGNFPGRFSGRQFSNSRSEMNVSTLELGDSALYLCASNPGGAYQETQYFGPGTRLLVL.

This rearrangement joins TRBV27 to TRBJ2-1; D is uncertain. The CDR3 has 13 amino acids. Looked up from germline, CDR1 is MNHEY and CDR2 is SMNVEV (reference sequence). The V and J ends lost 6 bases and 2 bases respectively, with 8 bases between them. Here the CDR3 reads CASSERTYNEQFF. The CDR3 region has the DNA TGTGCCAGCAGCGAAAGAACCTACAATGAGCAGTTCTTC.

J is TRBJ1-2 and V is TRBV5-4, with D unclear. The CDR3 is 15 residues long. Germline assignment: CDR1 SGHNT and CDR2 YYREEE (reference sequence). Trimming left V 3 bases short and J 0 bases short, with 12 bases between. The CDR3 loop is CASSYTPPTNYGYTF. The CDR3, as DNA: TGTGCCAGCAGCTACACCCCCCCTACTAACTATGGCTACACCTTC.

The chain couples TRBV30 to TRBJ2-5; the D is unclear. The V end was cut by 4 bases, the J end by 5 bases, with 17 bases between. The CDR3 runs 14 residues. The germline V gene has CDR1 GTSNPN and CDR2 SVGIG (reference sequence). CDR3 sequence (DNA): TGTGCCTGGACGCCTGAGGTTGGGTGGGAGACCCAGTACTTC. This gives the protein CAWTPEVGWETQYF.

This clone was counted once. This chain connects TRBV9 to TRBJ1-1, with 7 nucleotides matching TRBD1. The CDR3 loop spans 13 amino acids. Germline V gives CDR1 SGDLS, CDR2 YYNGEE. V shed 3 bases and J 7 bases; nucleotides not matched to a gene: 6. The CDR3 nucleotides are TGTGCCAGCAGCGCACCGGGACAGCTTGAAGCTTTCTTT. This codes for CASSAPGQLEAFF. The complete variable domain, with remaining parts taken from reference TRBV9 and TRBJ1-1, reads DSGVTQTPKHLITATGQRVTLRCSPRSGDLSVYWYQQSLDQGLQFLIQYYNGEERAKGNILERFSAQQFPDLHSELNLSSLELGDSALYFCASSAPGQLEAFFGQGTRLTVV.

The chain combines TRBV5-1 with TRBJ2-1; the D is unclear. The CDR3 sequence is 16 residues long. V was shortened by 2 bases and J by 0 bases, with 12 bases between the two germline ends. Germline values: CDR1 SGHRS, CDR2 YFSETQ. The CDR3 loop is CASSFMQASSYNEQFF. CDR3 DNA sequence: TGCGCCAGCAGCTTTATGCAGGCGAGCTCCTACAATGAGCAGTTCTTC.

This clone was seen at least ten times. The gene calls are TRBV5-6 and TRBJ2-1; weak D call: TRBD1 (5 bases). Trimming cost V 0 bases and J 2 bases, with 12 bases left between them. The CDR3 covers 16 residues. The V gene's germline CDR1 is SGHDT and CDR2 YYEEEE. In DNA form, the CDR3 reads TGTGCCAGCAGCTTGGTCGGTGACAGTCCCTACAATGAGCAGTTCTTC. It encodes CASSLVGDSPYNEQFF.

V usage is TRBV6-5 and J usage is TRBJ2-7, with D perhaps TRBD1 (6 bases). Trimming took 0 bases from V and 3 from J, leaving 15 bases between them. Looked up from germline, CDR1 is MNHEY and CDR2 is SVGAGI. This CDR3 spans 16 amino acids. The CDR3, as DNA: TGTGCCAGCAGTTACTCCGCCGGGACACGACTCTACGAGCAGTACTTC. This encodes CASSYSAGTRLYEQYF.

This clone turned up a few times. The chain uses TRBV7-9 and TRBJ2-5; D is tentatively TRBD1 or TRBD2 (5 bases each). V lost 1 base and J lost 1, with 13 bases in between. This CDR3 spans 16 amino acids. In germline, CDR1 is SEHNR, CDR2 FQNEAQ (reference sequence). For the CDR3, the DNA is TGTGCCAGCAGCTTAGGGCGGGCAGGGATCCAAGAGACCCAGTACTTC. It codes for CASSLGRAGIQETQYF.

Only a few counts were recorded for this clone. The chain joins TRBV6-1 to TRBJ2-7; no firm D call. This CDR3 contains 12 residues. The germline gives CDR1 MNHNS, CDR2 SASEGT. With 7 bases removed from V and 2 bases from J, the gap between germline ends came to 9 bases. The CDR3: CASTDTPYEQYF. For the CDR3, the DNA is TGTGCCAGCACCGACACCCCCTACGAGCAGTACTTC.

This clone was counted only a few times. The J gene is TRBJ2-7, the V gene TRBV7-9; TRBD1 aligns across 8 bases. Germline V gives CDR1 SEHNR, CDR2 FQNEAQ (reference sequence). The CDR3 has 15 amino acids. V gave up 5 bases and J gave up 4 bases; unmatched junction bases: 10. As DNA, the CDR3 is TGTGCCAGCAGCCCCCACCGGGACAGGCCGTACGAGCAGTACTTC. This encodes CASSPHRDRPYEQYF.

This chain links TRBV30 with TRBJ2-7, with D perhaps matching TRBD1 (6 bases). Germline assignment: CDR1 GTSNPN and CDR2 SVGIG (reference sequence). Between the trimmed V and J ends, which lost 0 bases and 3 bases, there was a span of 9 bases. This CDR3 has 13 amino acids. CDR3 bases: TGTGCCTGGAGTGTACTACAGGGCTACGAGCAGTACTTC. Translated: CAWSVLQGYEQYF.

V usage is TRBV7-8 and J usage is TRBJ1-5; no definite D call. Germline values: CDR1 SGHVS, CDR2 FQNEAQ. CDR3 length equals 15 residues. V was trimmed by 6 bases and J by 2 bases, leaving 14 bases between them. CDR3 residues: CASRSEEEGNQPQHF. CDR3 DNA: TGTGCCAGCAGGTCTGAGGAGGAGGGCAATCAGCCCCAGCATTTT.

The chain carries TRBV9 and TRBJ2-2, with TRBD1 matching over 9 bases. Germline V CDR1 and CDR2: SGDLS, YYNGEE. Trimming took 1 base from V and 10 from J; bases not matched to a gene: 8. CDR3 length: 15 residues. Here the CDR3 DNA reads TGTGCCAGCAGCGTAAGGGACAGGGTATTCGAGGAGCTGTTTTTT. Translated, it gives CASSVRDRVFEELFF.

This rearrangement joins TRBV29-1 to TRBJ1-2; no definite D call. In germline, CDR1 is SQVTM, CDR2 ANQGSEA. The CDR3 loop spans 15 amino acids. V was clipped by 0 bases and J by 0 bases, with 11 bases between them. CDR3 DNA sequence: TGCAGCGTTGAAGATCTGAAGGAAGCTAACTATGGCTACACCTTC. It specifies CSVEDLKEANYGYTF.

This chain joins TRBV5-6 and TRBJ2-2, with a possible D match to TRBD2 (6 bases). The ends were cut back, 1 base at V and 6 bases at J, with 7 bases in the middle. Germline V gives CDR1 SGHDT, CDR2 YYEEEE. CDR3 size: 13 residues. The CDR3 reads CASSLSGAGELFF. CDR3 sequence (DNA): TGTGCCAGCAGCTTGTCGGGGGCCGGGGAGCTGTTTTTT.

V and J are TRBV10-3 and TRBJ2-3; D perhaps matches TRBD2 (5 bases). The CDR3 is 17 residues long. V shed 3 bases and J shed 3 bases, with 19 bases lying between them. Germline CDR1 is ENHRY and CDR2 is SYGVKD. The CDR3 spells CAISDPIGQRGTDTQYF. CDR3 nucleotides: TGTGCCATCAGTGACCCGATAGGGCAAAGAGGGACAGATACGCAGTATTTT.

This clone was counted only a few times. The chain combines TRBV6-6 with TRBJ1-5; possible D gene TRBD1, 6 bases. Trimming stripped 6 bases from V and 2 bases from J, with 8 bases between. CDR1 and CDR2 (germline): MNHNY, SVGAGI (reference sequence). The CDR3 consists of 13 residues. Written as DNA, the CDR3 is TGTGCCAGCAGCCCAGGGGGCAATCAGCCCCAGCATTTT. As protein: CASSPGGNQPQHF.

This clone was found a few times. J is TRBJ2-3 and V is TRBV6-5; D is ambiguous. CDR3 size: 14 residues. V lost 2 bases and J lost 0, with 6 bases in between. Germline loops: CDR1 MNHEY, CDR2 SVGAGI. The CDR3 sequence is CASSYKESTDTQYF. CDR3 coding DNA: TGTGCCAGCAGTTACAAGGAAAGCACAGATACGCAGTATTTT.

This rearrangement joins TRBV7-3 to TRBJ2-1; D is possibly TRBD1 (5 bases). CDR3 length: 13 residues. V gave up 4 bases and J gave up 8 bases, with 12 bases separating them. Germline CDR1 and CDR2: SGHTA and FQGTGA. CDR3 protein: CASSYLLGHEQFF. CDR3 bases: TGTGCCAGCAGCTACCTCTTGGGGCATGAGCAGTTCTTC.